One and the same sample provided the 30 T cell receptor beta chains below, sequenced in a study of prognosis after radiotherapy for stage I lung cancer (dated by TCRdb to the early 2020s). The sequencer was an Illumina HiSeq 3000. Two rounds of multiplex PCR were used to amplify the TCR beta CDR3 region from genomic DNA. The first PCR round used primers specific to each TRBV and TRBJ gene, with sequences filed in Chinese patent CN105087789A. Using fastp at Q25 and MiXCR, TCRdb reprocessed the public reads and kept productive beta chains. Identical CDR3 protein sequences are pooled into one entry, listed with their most common genes and DNA. Across this sample there are about 13,000 distinct CDR3 sequences, with 40% to 45% seen only once. Together, the top ten hold 35% to 50% of the sample. Here the sequenced sample was PBMCs, taken before or after stereotactic body radiation therapy (not recorded which). All receptors derive from a donor aged 50 or older with non-small cell lung cancer.

At least ten counts were recorded for this clonotype. V and J are TRBV19 and TRBJ2-2; 8 bases line up with TRBD1. CDR1 is LNHDA, CDR2 SQIVND, per germline (reference sequence). CDR3 length: 15 residues. The junction had 9 bases not matched to a gene; V was cut back by 8 bases and J by 4 bases. In DNA form, the CDR3 reads TGTGCCAGTCATCCAGGGGGCGCGGGCACCGGGGAGCTGTTTTTT. Its translation is CASHPGGAGTGELFF.

The chain links TRBV20-1 to TRBJ1-6; possibly TRBD1 for D (6 bases). V dropped 6 bases and J dropped 7 bases, with 13 bases sitting between them. This CDR3 has 13 residues. Germline V gene sequence: CDR1 DFQATT, CDR2 SNEGSKA (reference sequence). This chain's CDR3 is CSATGTVNSPLHF. For the CDR3, the DNA is TGCAGTGCCACAGGGACGGTCAATTCACCCCTCCACTTT.

In this sample, this clonotype is medium-sized. The chain is built from TRBV28 and TRBJ1-1; D remains ambiguous. Between the trimmed V and J ends, which lost 5 bases and 1 base, there was a span of 14 bases. From germline, CDR1 is MDHEN and CDR2 SYDVKM. The CDR3 totals 15 residues. CDR3 amino acids: CASSRSGLANTEAFF. Written as DNA, the CDR3 is TGTGCCAGCAGTCGGTCCGGGCTCGCGAACACTGAAGCTTTCTTT.

This clonotype was recorded at least ten times. The chain employs TRBV7-8 and TRBJ2-7; no firm D call. CDR3 size: 12 residues. Trimming removed 4 bases at V and 5 bases at J, with 9 bases between. The germline V gene encodes CDR1 SGHVS and CDR2 FQNEAQ. CDR3 in amino acids: CASSSRRHEQYF. The CDR3 nucleotides read TGTGCCAGCAGCTCTAGGCGGCACGAGCAGTACTTC.

In the case of this clonotype: A read error may account for a junction end that differs from germline. The chain carries TRBV24-1 and TRBJ2-3; 7 bases match TRBD1. Germline-derived CDR1 and CDR2 are KGHDR and SFDVKD. The CDR3 has 13 residues. The CDR3 region has the DNA TGTGCCGCCAGGACTTCTGGGACAGATACGAAGTATTTT. It translates to CAARTSGTDTKYF.

This clonotype has at least ten counts. CDR3 nucleotide sequence: TGCGCCAGCAGCCATCAGTACGGGAGTTTATCCCACGAGCAGTACTTC. It yields the protein CASSHQYGSLSHEQYF. The chain is built from TRBV4-3 and TRBJ2-7, with D maybe TRBD2 (6 bases). CDR1 is LGHNA, CDR2 YSLEER, per germline. This CDR3 is 16 amino acids long. V lost 3 bases to trimming and J lost 5 bases, with 20 bases between them.

By share of the sample, this clonotype is medium-sized. CDR3 residues: CASSTGLASTDTQYF. The CDR3 region has the DNA TGTGCCAGCAGTACGGGACTAGCGAGCACAGATACGCAGTATTTT. This chain uses TRBV12-3 or TRBV12-4 with TRBJ2-3; TRBD2 agrees at 10 bases. V shed 5 bases and J 0 bases; nucleotides not matched to a gene: 2. The CDR3 is made up of 15 amino acids.

This clonotype ranks as medium-sized. The chain is built from TRBV5-1 and TRBJ1-2; D ambiguous. Between the trimmed V and J ends, which lost 4 bases and 3 bases, there was a span of 22 bases. Germline V gene sequence: CDR1 SGHRS, CDR2 YFSETQ. The CDR3 runs to 17 residues. CDR3 sequence (DNA): TGCGCCAGCAGCGGTACCATAAGTCGTAATGTCTACTATGGCTACACCTTC. Translating gives CASSGTISRNVYYGYTF. The variable domain in full, completed from reference TRBV5-1 and TRBJ1-2, reads KAGVTQTPRYLIKTRGQQVTLSCSPISGHRSVSWYQQTPGQGLQFLFEYFSETQRNKGNFPGRFSGRQFSNSRSEMNVSTLELGDSALYLCASSGTISRNVYYGYTFGSGTRLTVV.

This clonotype was detected ten times or more. The chain carries TRBV24-1 and TRBJ2-1, with D perhaps TRBD1 (7 bases). Trimming left V 4 bases short and J 5 bases short, with 17 bases between. Germline CDR1 and CDR2: KGHDR and SFDVKD. The CDR3 loop spans 16 amino acids. CDR3 in amino acids: CATSENQGGIDNEQFF. Written as DNA, the CDR3 is TGTGCCACCAGTGAGAACCAGGGGGGTATCGACAATGAGCAGTTCTTC.

For this clonotype: At one end the junction does not follow the germline gene, possibly because of a read error. The chain is built from TRBV6-9 and TRBJ2-2; 7 nucleotides align to TRBD1. The CDR3 totals 15 residues. In germline, CDR1 is MNHGY, CDR2 SVAAGI. The CDR3 sequence: CASSYYRGNTGDLFF. CDR3 bases: TGTGCCAGCAGTTACTACAGGGGTAACACCGGGGATCTGTTTTTT.

About this clonotype: A far larger clone is one nucleotide away, so this likely arose from a read error. The chain uses TRBV7-9 and TRBJ2-2; D is uncertain. In germline, CDR1 is SEHNR, CDR2 FQNEAQ (reference sequence). V was pared by 2 bases and J by 2 bases, with 6 bases between. The CDR3 covers 14 residues. Here the CDR3 DNA reads TGTGCCAGCAGCTTAAGTCTAAACACCGGGGAGCTGTTTTTT. This encodes CASSLSLNTGELFF.

The J gene is TRBJ1-5, the V gene TRBV19; D remains unclear. The ends were cut back, 1 base at V and 6 bases at J, with 13 bases in the middle. Looked up from germline, CDR1 is LNHDA and CDR2 is SQIVND (reference sequence). The CDR3 loop spans 15 amino acids. The CDR3 loop reads CASSIASTWGQPQHF. The CDR3 DNA reads TGTGCCAGTAGTATAGCCTCTACATGGGGTCAGCCCCAGCATTTT.

Remarks on this clonotype: This may come from a read error, since a much larger clone is one base off. V is TRBV24-1 and J is TRBJ2-5; 8 bases agree with TRBD1. The germline V gene has CDR1 KGHDR and CDR2 SFDVKD. The CDR3 covers 15 residues. With V trimmed by 4 bases and J by 3 bases, 6 bases remained unmatched. This CDR3 is CATSDPGQAKETQYF. CDR3 nucleotides: TGTGCCACCAGTGACCCGGGACAGGCTAAAGAGACCCAGTACTTC.

This clonotype was seen many times. The chain recombines TRBV5-6 with TRBJ2-3; D perhaps matches TRBD2 (5 bases). The V gene lost 4 bases and the J gene lost 0 bases, with 12 bases spanning the gap. CDR3 length: 15 amino acids. Germline V CDR1 and CDR2: SGHDT, YYEEEE. The CDR3 coding sequence is TGTGCCAGCAGCCGGGGAGTCAGTAGCACAGATACGCAGTATTTT. This sequence encodes CASSRGVSSTDTQYF.

This clonotype has a handful of counts. A far larger clone is a single base away, which makes a read error likely. The rearrangement links TRBV7-9 to TRBJ2-2, with D perhaps assigned TRBD1 or TRBD2 (5 bases each). This CDR3 region has 15 residues. Germline V lookup: CDR1 SEHNR, CDR2 FQNEAQ (reference sequence). Trimming removed 2 bases at V and 1 base at J, with 8 bases between. CDR3 coding DNA: TGTGCCAGCAGCTTACTGGGGGAGAACACCGGGGAGCTGTTTTTT. It is translated as CASSLLGENTGELFF.

As concerns this clonotype: A single base separates this from a much larger clone, so it may be a read error. V usage is TRBV2 and J usage is TRBJ2-5; D not certain. The length of the CDR3 is 15 residues. Germline V gene data show CDR1 as SNHLY and CDR2 as FYNNEI. The V end lost 4 bases, the J end lost 2 bases, and 14 bases lay between the germline ends. The CDR3: CASSVNVAWQETQYF. DNA for the CDR3: TGTGCCAGCAGTGTAAATGTGGCCTGGCAAGAGACCCAGTACTTC.

This clonotype was observed at least ten times. The chain recombines TRBV30 with TRBJ1-1; a weak D match, TRBD1 (6 bases). Germline assignment: CDR1 GTSNPN and CDR2 SVGIG (reference sequence). The CDR3 length is 12 residues. V was trimmed by 4 bases and J by 4 bases, leaving 10 bases between them. CDR3 DNA sequence: TGTGCCTGGAACAGGGAGAGCACTGAAGCTTTCTTT. Residues: CAWNRESTEAFF. The variable domain in full, completed from reference TRBV30 and TRBJ1-1, reads SQTIHQWPATLVQPVGSPLSLECTVEGTSNPNLYWYRQAAGRGLQLLFYSVGIGQISSEVPQNLSASRPQDRQFILSSKKLLLSDSGFYLCAWNRESTEAFFGQGTRLTVV.

The chain recombines TRBV6-1 with TRBJ2-7; 7 nucleotides line up with TRBD2. V gave up 5 bases and J gave up 2 bases; unmatched junction bases: 9. The CDR3 sequence is 15 residues long. Per germline, CDR1 MNHNS and CDR2 SASEGT. Here the CDR3 DNA reads TGTGCCAGCAGTAAGGGAGGGACGGGTACCTACGAGCAGTACTTC. This translates into CASSKGGTGTYEQYF.

Note on this clonotype: Compared with germline, one end of the junction differs, possibly owing to a read error. The chain links TRBV5-1 to TRBJ2-1; 13 positions match TRBD2. The CDR3 is 15 residues long. CDR1 and CDR2 (germline): SGHRS, YFSETQ. CDR3 in amino acids: CARSRGTSGEGEQFF. The CDR3, as DNA: TGCGCCCGCAGCCGTGGGACTAGCGGGGAGGGTGAGCAGTTCTTC.

As to this clonotype: A far larger clone is only one base removed, so a read error is likely. The chain employs TRBV6-8 and TRBJ2-7; TRBD1 aligns across 12 bases. The CDR3 runs to 16 residues. Germline CDR1 MNHGY, CDR2 SAAAGT. The CDR3 coding sequence is TGTTCCAGCAGTCAGCCGGTGGGACAGGGGGCTCGCGAGCAGTACTTC. Amino acids: CSSSQPVGQGAREQYF.

The gene calls are TRBV5-1 and TRBJ1-2; D might be TRBD1 (6 bases). V lost 1 base and J lost 4, with 11 bases in between. Germline V gene data show CDR1 as SGHRS and CDR2 as YFSETQ. The CDR3 covers 14 residues. CDR3: CASSLWGPSYGYTF. CDR3 in DNA: TGCGCCAGCAGCTTGTGGGGGCCAAGCTATGGCTACACCTTC.

Turning to this clonotype: A much larger clone is a single base away; this may be a read error. V and J are TRBV7-2 and TRBJ2-5; D gene uncertain. CDR1 is SGHTA, CDR2 FQGNSA, per germline. This CDR3 has 13 amino acids. The CDR3 here is CSSSPSGQETQYF. The DNA for the CDR3 is TGTTCCAGCAGCCCGTCTGGCCAAGAGACCCAGTACTTC.

Of note for this clonotype: It is likely a read error: a sequence one base away is far more abundant. This sequence joins TRBV6-4 and TRBJ1-5; D possibly corresponds to TRBD1 (6 bases). The germline gives CDR1 MRHNA, CDR2 SNTAGT. The CDR3 totals 12 residues. CDR3 amino acids: CAISAGVQPQHF. CDR3 nucleotides: TGTGCCATCAGTGCAGGGGTCCAGCCCCAGCATTTT.

With respect to this clonotype: It is likely a read error: a sequence one base away is far more abundant. V gene TRBV6-2 or TRBV6-3 combines with J gene TRBJ2-7; D not resolved. The germline gives CDR1 MNHEY, CDR2 SVGEGT. V gave up 7 bases and J gave up 6 bases, with 16 bases separating them. CDR3 length: 13 amino acids. The CDR3 loop reads CASIEARLTEQYF. The CDR3 DNA reads TGTGCCAGCATTGAAGCGAGGCTAACCGAGCAGTACTTC.

This clonotype has a single count. The chain couples TRBV6-2 or TRBV6-3 to TRBJ1-2, with a possible D match to TRBD1 (6 bases). V was clipped by 6 bases and J by 9 bases, with 17 bases between them. Germline CDR1 is MNHEY and CDR2 is SVGEGT. The CDR3 length is 13 residues. Here the CDR3 reads CASSYDRCGCYTF. CDR3 nucleotides: TGTGCCAGCAGCTATGACAGGTGCGGATGCTACACCTTC.

This clonotype has at least ten counts. The rearrangement uses TRBV11-2 and TRBJ1-1; 8 bases map to TRBD1. The CDR3 extends over 14 amino acids. Germline CDR1 SGHAT, CDR2 FQNNGV. Trimming cost V 5 bases and J 1 base; bases outside gene matches: 3. CDR3 DNA: TGTGCCAGCAGCCAGACAGGGGAGAACACTGAAGCTTTCTTT. It encodes CASSQTGENTEAFF.

This clonotype was counted many times. CDR3 in DNA: TGTGCCAGCAGCCCCGACAGCACTGGGGCCAACGTCCTGACTTTC. As protein: CASSPDSTGANVLTF. The chain employs TRBV11-3 and TRBJ2-6; perhaps TRBD1 as D (5 bases). The CDR3 extends over 15 amino acids. The germline V and J ends were trimmed by 5 bases and 2 bases, with 10 bases remaining between them. Germline lookup yields CDR1 SGHNT and CDR2 YENEEA.

The rearrangement links TRBV4-1 to TRBJ2-3; D is uncertain. Germline loops: CDR1 MGHRA, CDR2 YSYEKL. V shed 5 bases and J shed 4 bases, with 13 bases lying between them. The CDR3 consists of 14 residues. This chain's CDR3 is CASSLGIAPDTQYF. In nucleotides, the CDR3 is TGCGCCAGCAGCTTGGGTATAGCCCCAGATACGCAGTATTTT.

This clonotype appeared a few times. It may be a read error: a sequence one base away is much more abundant. The V call is TRBV2, the J call TRBJ1-1; TRBD1 is a possible D gene (6 bases). The CDR3 extends over 13 amino acids. V lost 6 bases and J lost 4, with 12 bases in between. Germline-derived CDR1 and CDR2 are SNHLY and FYNNEI. The CDR3 protein is CASSPVQGTEAFF. The CDR3 bases are TGTGCCAGCAGCCCAGTACAGGGCACTGAAGCTTTCTTT.

With respect to this clonotype: Since a much larger clone is just one base distant, this may be a read error. The chain carries TRBV30 and TRBJ2-1, with TRBD2 matching over 7 bases. CDR1 and CDR2 (germline): GTSNPN, SVGIG (reference sequence). The ends lost 6 bases at V and 13 bases at J; junction bases unmatched: 15. The length of the CDR3 is 13 residues. In nucleotides, the CDR3 is TGTGCCTGTGAGCCTGGGCTAGCGGCTTCCCAGTTCTTC. This encodes CACEPGLAASQFF.